This is a list of T cell receptor beta chains from one sample in a study of blood T cells in healthy people across ages. TCRdb passed the 5' RACE reads through MiXCR, listing each CDR3 protein once. The sample holds some 800,000 distinct CDR3 sequences, under 45% seen once. Sequenced sample: blood. The receptors come from a man aged 60 to 69 in good health. Each CDR3 is given with its conserved first and last residue. D genes are given only for firm matches. A clone size is listed for some rows: how often the clone was seen (once, few, many), or a class if it is expanded.

d_gene: .
abundance: .
j_gene: TRBJ2-1
v_gene: TRBV11-1
CDR3aa: CASSLAGVGNEQFF
CDR3nt: TGTGCCAGCAGCCTAGCTGGGGTCGGGAATGAGCAGTTCTTC

d_gene: .
abundance: few
j_gene: TRBJ2-7
v_gene: TRBV6-6
CDR3aa: CASSYGESYEQYF
CDR3nt: TGTGCCAGCAGTTACGGGGAATCCTACGAGCAGTACTTC

d_gene: .
abundance: .
j_gene: TRBJ1-6
v_gene: TRBV7-9
CDR3aa: CASSLKVSPLHF
CDR3nt: TGTGCCAGCAGCTTAAAAGTTTCACCCCTCCACTTT

d_gene: .
abundance: .
j_gene: TRBJ2-1
v_gene: TRBV12-3/TRBV12-4
CDR3aa: CASSLFDNEQFF
CDR3nt: TGTGCCAGCAGTCTATTTGACAATGAGCAGTTCTTC

d_gene: .
abundance: few
j_gene: TRBJ1-2
v_gene: TRBV7-9
CDR3aa: CASRPDIDYGYTF
CDR3nt: TGTGCCAGCAGGCCGGACATCGACTATGGCTACACCTTC

d_gene: .
abundance: .
j_gene: TRBJ2-1
v_gene: TRBV30
CDR3aa: CAWSAATEQFF
CDR3nt: TGTGCCTGGAGTGCAGCTACTGAGCAGTTCTTC

d_gene: .
abundance: .
j_gene: TRBJ2-5
v_gene: TRBV20-1
CDR3aa: CSARSRGPQETQYF
CDR3nt: TGCAGTGCTAGATCCCGGGGCCCCCAAGAGACCCAGTACTTC

d_gene: TRBD1
abundance: few
j_gene: TRBJ1-6
v_gene: TRBV7-2
CDR3aa: CASSAGTAYNSPLHF
CDR3nt: TGTGCCAGCAGCGCAGGGACAGCCTATAATTCACCCCTCCACTTT

d_gene: TRBD1
abundance: many
j_gene: TRBJ2-7
v_gene: TRBV27
CDR3aa: CASSPDRGSSYEQYF
CDR3nt: TGTGCCAGCAGCCCGGACAGGGGGAGCTCCTACGAGCAGTACTTC

d_gene: .
abundance: .
j_gene: TRBJ1-4
v_gene: TRBV15
CDR3aa: CATSTRLTNEKLFF
CDR3nt: TGTGCCACCAGCACTAGACTGACTAATGAAAAACTGTTTTTT

d_gene: TRBD1
abundance: .
j_gene: TRBJ1-2
v_gene: TRBV6-6
CDR3aa: CASSYPSRDSYGYTF
CDR3nt: TGTGCCAGCAGTTACCCCTCGAGGGACAGCTATGGCTACACCTTC